The 14 T cell receptor beta chains listed next were all sequenced from one sample in a study of cytomegalovirus exposure and HLA in healthy donors. Vbeta (60) and Jbeta (13) primers were used in the PCR. Repertoires were generated with immunoSEQ multiplex PCR, while TCRdb's copy carries only in-frame clones and drops some. This repertoire shows approximately 98,000 clones, 74% found once; its top ten account for approximately 1.8%. The specimen sequenced was PBMCs. The source of these receptors is a male donor in good health and CMV-seronegative.

This rearrangement joins TRBV29-1 to TRBJ1-5; D may be TRBD1 (5 bases). Germline V CDR1 and CDR2: SQVTM, ANQGSEA. The CDR3 consists of 15 residues. Trimming removed 4 bases at V and 2 bases at J, with 15 bases between. The CDR3 reads CSVVLPGMGNQPQHF. As DNA, the CDR3 is TGCAGCGTTGTTTTGCCAGGGATGGGCAATCAGCCCCAGCATTTT.

This chain connects TRBV29-1 to TRBJ1-1; perhaps TRBD1 as D (5 bases). There are 13 residues in the CDR3. CDR1 is SQVTM and CDR2 is ANQGSEA in the germline V gene. The V gene lost 4 bases and the J gene lost 6 bases, with 15 bases spanning the gap. CDR3 sequence (DNA): TGCAGCGTTGCACGGGGGGTAGGCGCTGAAGCTTTCTTT. Amino acids: CSVARGVGAEAFF.

The chain has TRBV2 and TRBJ2-2; a possible D gene is TRBD2 (5 bases). The CDR3 covers 14 residues. V lost 5 bases to trimming and J lost 4 bases, with 11 bases between them. Germline V gives CDR1 SNHLY, CDR2 FYNNEI. The CDR3 is CASSTEAPTGELFF. In DNA, the CDR3 is TGTGCCAGCAGTACGGAGGCTCCCACCGGGGAGCTGTTTTTT.

The chain carries TRBV19 and TRBJ2-5; 8 nucleotides line up with TRBD1. The CDR3 has 13 amino acids. CDR1 is LNHDA and CDR2 is SQIVND in the germline V gene (reference sequence). The trim removed 11 bases at V and 2 bases at J, leaving 7 bases unmatched. The CDR3 DNA reads TGTGCCGCTAGGAGGACAGGGCAAGAGACCCAGTACTTC. Translation: CAARRTGQETQYF.

V is TRBV5-4 and J is TRBJ2-6, with a weak D call TRBD2 (5 bases). Germline V gives CDR1 SGHNT, CDR2 YYREEE (reference sequence). The V end lost 5 bases, the J end lost 0 bases, and 18 bases lay between the germline ends. This CDR3 is built from 18 residues. The DNA of the CDR3 is TGTGCCAGCAGACCAGCCGTCGGGGTCAACTCTGGGGCCAACGTCCTGACTTTC. Protein: CASRPAVGVNSGANVLTF.

V usage is TRBV9 and J usage is TRBJ2-2; 7 bases map to TRBD1. Germline V gene lookup returns CDR1 SGDLS and CDR2 YYNGEE. The CDR3 extends over 16 amino acids. With 1 base clipped from V and 4 bases from J, the junction kept 7 bases outside the gene matches. The CDR3 here is CASSVTRGRTTGELFF. CDR3 sequence (DNA): TGTGCCAGCAGCGTAACGAGGGGGCGCACCACCGGGGAGCTGTTTTTT.

V usage is TRBV6-4 and J usage is TRBJ2-1, with 7 nucleotides matching TRBD1. The CDR3 has 14 residues. CDR1 is MRHNA and CDR2 is SNTAGT in the germline V gene. The junction had 6 bases not matched to a gene; V was cut back by 4 bases and J by 6 bases. The CDR3 DNA reads TGTGCCAGCAGTGTTGCGACAGGGAGCAATGAGCAGTTCTTC. Protein product: CASSVATGSNEQFF.

V is TRBV29-1 and J is TRBJ2-1, with 14 bases that match TRBD2. Per germline, CDR1 SQVTM and CDR2 ANQGSEA. V gave up 3 bases and J gave up 15 bases; unmatched junction bases: 10. The CDR3 has 14 amino acids. CDR3 region: CSVEFSGTSGSLFF. The DNA of the CDR3 is TGCAGCGTTGAGTTTTCCGGGACTAGCGGGAGTCTGTTCTTC.

The chain couples TRBV2 to TRBJ2-5; TRBD1 matches 8 bases. The CDR3 length is 13 residues. The V and J ends lost 6 bases and 2 bases, in that order; junction bases with no gene match: 2. The V gene's germline CDR1 is SNHLY and CDR2 FYNNEI. CDR3 coding DNA: TGTGCCAGCAGAAGACAGGGGCAAGAGACCCAGTACTTC. Residues: CASRRQGQETQYF.

This clone was found a few times. The chain recombines TRBV14 with TRBJ2-1, with TRBD2 matching 13 bases. CDR1 and CDR2 (germline): SGHDN, FVKESK. This CDR3 region has 17 residues. The junction had 6 bases not matched to a gene; V was cut back by 3 bases and J by 4 bases. DNA of the CDR3: TGTGCCAGCAGCCAGACTAGCGGGAGGACGCTTTACAATGAGCAGTTCTTC. Its protein is CASSQTSGRTLYNEQFF. Supplemented by reference TRBV14 and TRBJ2-1, the full variable domain reads EAGVTQFPSHSVIEKGQTVTLRCDPISGHDNLYWYRRVMGKEIKFLLHFVKESKQDESGMPNNRFLAERTGGTYSTLKVQPAELEDSGVYFCASSQTSGRTLYNEQFFGPGTRLTVL.

J is TRBJ2-5 and V is TRBV9, with 13 bases identical to TRBD2. Trimming cost V 0 bases and J 2 bases; bases outside gene matches: 16. CDR1 and CDR2 from the germline V gene are SGDLS and YYNGEE. This CDR3 is 21 amino acids long. The CDR3 DNA sequence: TGTGCCAGCAGCGTAGAGGGGAGCGGGACTAGCGGGATCGACCAACAAGAGACCCAGTACTTC. This gives the protein CASSVEGSGTSGIDQQETQYF. Drawing the rest from reference TRBV9 and TRBJ2-5, the complete variable domain is DSGVTQTPKHLITATGQRVTLRCSPRSGDLSVYWYQQSLDQGLQFLIQYYNGEERAKGNILERFSAQQFPDLHSELNLSSLELGDSALYFCASSVEGSGTSGIDQQETQYFGPGTRLLVL.

In its sample, this clone was seen a few times. The genes are TRBV6-5 and TRBJ2-1; 7 bases are a match to TRBD2. V was pared by 11 bases and J by 3 bases, with 4 bases of the junction left unmatched. This CDR3 contains 12 residues. CDR1 is MNHEY, CDR2 SVGAGI, per germline. The CDR3 spells CAAAGFYNEQFF. DNA of the CDR3: TGTGCCGCAGCGGGATTCTACAATGAGCAGTTCTTC.

The chain employs TRBV29-1 and TRBJ2-5, with 13 bases lining up with TRBD2. The germline V gene encodes CDR1 SQVTM and CDR2 ANQGSEA. V was clipped by 3 bases and J by 3 bases; unmatched bases: 1. This CDR3 contains 14 residues. CDR3 DNA sequence: TGCAGCGTTGATACTAGCGGGAGGGAAGAGACCCAGTACTTC. This translates into CSVDTSGREETQYF.

The chain is built from TRBV7-2 and TRBJ1-2; TRBD1 aligns across 8 bases. Germline V lookup: CDR1 SGHTA, CDR2 FQGNSA. Losses at the gene ends were 3 bases for V and 7 bases for J; bases not matched to a gene: 7. The CDR3 covers 14 residues. DNA of the CDR3: TGTGCCAGCAGCTTGGGACAGGCGGGGGCTGGCTACACCTTC. Residues: CASSLGQAGAGYTF.